The clone carrying this T cell receptor (beta chain) appeared a single time. Its antigen is still unknown. This specimen comes from a study of naive and memory T cell subsets. An equimolar mix of two oligonucleotides served as the beta constant-region primer for TRBC1 and TRBC2. Four rounds of PCR amplified the ligated cDNA using nested alpha and beta constant-region primers plus SP2. TCRdb reanalysed the UMI-ligation and nested PCR reads using MiXCR and keeps one entry per CDR3 protein. The profile shows under 150,000 distinct CDR3 sequences, approximately 21% of them singletons. Points from the study as a whole: A few larger clonotypes appeared in naive repertoires, especially CD8, possibly memory cells re-expressing CD45RA. Findings for naive and memory subsets could not be checked against ground truth. Over 95% of naive TCR sequences appeared only once after error correction, unlike memory subsets. Clonotypes are single alpha or beta chains, not paired receptors.

This sequence originates from a human donor in good health. Material: naive CD8+ T cells from blood.

In nucleotides, the CDR3 is TGTGCCAGCAGATTCACAGGGGGCTGGGAGGAGACCCAGTACTTC. It encodes CASRFTGGWEETQYF. V gene TRBV27 combines with J gene TRBJ2-5; 9 bases match TRBD1. The V segment lost 6 bases and the J segment 5 bases; nucleotides outside the gene matches: 10. Per germline, CDR1 MNHEY and CDR2 SMNVEV (reference sequence). CDR3 size: 15 residues.